One and the same sample provided the 24 T cell receptor beta chains below, sequenced in a study of OX40 agonist ivuxolimab in advanced cancers. Using immunoSEQ multiplex PCR, the repertoire was profiled, and TCRdb retains in-frame clones only, with some absent. Counted here are about 64,000 clones, roughly 85% occurring once; the ten biggest clones make up less than 5%. Specimen: CD4+ or CD8+ T cells sorted from blood, collected in a trial of the OX40 agonist ivuxolimab. All receptors derive from an adult with an advanced solid tumor such as melanoma, head and neck, liver or kidney cancer.

This chain uses TRBV6-6 with TRBJ2-7; TRBD2 is a possible D gene (5 bases). CDR3 length equals 14 residues. Germline V gene sequence: CDR1 MNHNY, CDR2 SVGAGI (reference sequence). The germline V and J ends were trimmed by 10 bases and 1 base, with 17 bases remaining between them. The CDR3 DNA reads TGTGCCACCCGAGGAGGATTACAGTCCTACGAGCAGTACTTC. Translated: CATRGGLQSYEQYF.

This chain links TRBV7-2 with TRBJ1-4; D gene ambiguous. The CDR3 contains 16 residues. Germline CDR1 SGHTA, CDR2 FQGNSA. The germline V and J ends were trimmed by 4 bases and 0 bases, with 12 bases remaining between them. CDR3 in DNA: TGTGCCAGCAGCTCGCGTATCTGGGCAACTAATGAAAAACTGTTTTTT. Amino acids: CASSSRIWATNEKLFF.

This rearrangement joins TRBV19 to TRBJ1-3; 9 bases fit TRBD1. The CDR3 is made up of 13 amino acids. The V and J ends lost 8 bases and 7 bases, in that order; junction bases with no gene match: 6. Germline-derived CDR1 and CDR2 are LNHDA and SQIVND (reference sequence). The CDR3 protein is CASGTGRGNTIYF. The CDR3 nucleotides read TGTGCCAGTGGGACAGGGCGTGGGAACACCATATATTTT. The variable domain in full, with the rest retrieved from reference TRBV19 and TRBJ1-3, is DGGITQSPKYLFRKEGQNVTLSCEQNLNHDAMYWYRQDPGQGLRLIYYSQIVNDFQKGDIAEGYSVSREKKESFPLTVTSAQKNPTAFYLCASGTGRGNTIYFGEGSWLTVV.

The chain combines TRBV4-1 with TRBJ1-3; 9 bases match TRBD1. Unmatched junction bases numbered 3, after V lost 3 bases and J lost 0 bases. Germline values: CDR1 MGHRA, CDR2 YSYEKL. The CDR3 runs to 16 residues. As DNA, the CDR3 is TGCGCCAGCAGCCATAACAGGGGGCGCTCTGGAAACACCATATATTTT. This encodes CASSHNRGRSGNTIYF.

CDR3 loop: CASSPRGLRTSLTYNEQFF. The DNA for the CDR3 is TGTGCCAGCAGCCCGAGGGGGCTGAGGACTAGCTTAACTTACAATGAGCAGTTCTTC. This chain uses TRBV14 with TRBJ2-1; the D gene is possibly TRBD2 (8 bases). Looked up from germline, CDR1 is SGHDN and CDR2 is FVKESK. The CDR3 spans 19 residues. V lost 4 bases and J 4 bases, leaving 26 bases between the germline ends. The full variable domain, its missing parts supplied by reference TRBV14 and TRBJ2-1, is EAGVTQFPSHSVIEKGQTVTLRCDPISGHDNLYWYRRVMGKEIKFLLHFVKESKQDESGMPNNRFLAERTGGTYSTLKVQPAELEDSGVYFCASSPRGLRTSLTYNEQFFGPGTRLTVL.

The chain joins TRBV15 to TRBJ2-4; D unresolved. Germline CDR1 reads LNHNV; CDR2 reads YYDKDF (reference sequence). This CDR3 is built from 13 residues. V shed 3 bases and J shed 4 bases, with 7 bases lying between them. This chain's CDR3 is CATSSDWKNIQYF. DNA of the CDR3: TGTGCCACCAGCAGTGATTGGAAAAACATTCAGTACTTC. The full variable domain, its missing parts supplied by reference TRBV15 and TRBJ2-4, is DAMVIQNPRYQVTQFGKPVTLSCSQTLNHNVMYWYQQKSSQAPKLLFHYYDKDFNNEADTPDNFQSRRPNTSFCFLDIRSPGLGDTAMYLCATSSDWKNIQYFGAGTRLSVL.

V and J are TRBV7-8 and TRBJ2-1; 7 nucleotides match TRBD2. Germline V CDR1 and CDR2: SGHVS, FQNEAQ. The ends lost 7 bases at V and 4 bases at J; junction bases unmatched: 13. The CDR3 extends over 16 amino acids. CDR3 sequence: CASTIGHREEYNEQFF. CDR3 nucleotide sequence: TGTGCCAGCACCATAGGACACCGGGAGGAATACAATGAGCAGTTCTTC.

The rearrangement uses TRBV29-1 and TRBJ1-2; 7 bases map to TRBD1. This CDR3 is built from 12 residues. The ends lost 3 bases at V and 8 bases at J; junction bases unmatched: 6. Germline V gene data show CDR1 as SQVTM and CDR2 as ANQGSEA. The CDR3 reads CSVDYGQDGYTF. The CDR3 coding sequence is TGCAGCGTTGATTATGGACAGGACGGCTACACCTTC.

J is TRBJ1-2 and V is TRBV20-1; D gene ambiguous. This CDR3 spans 11 amino acids. Trimming took 3 bases from V and 5 from J, leaving 7 bases between them. Germline assignment: CDR1 DFQATT and CDR2 SNEGSKA (reference sequence). CDR3 DNA sequence: TGCAGTGCTAGTCGCGAATATGGCTACACCTTC. Its protein product is CSASREYGYTF.

This clone was seen only once. The V gene is TRBV11-2, the J gene TRBJ1-4; D may be TRBD1 (5 bases). The ends were cut back, 5 bases at V and 7 bases at J, with 20 bases in the middle. This CDR3 has 16 amino acids. The germline V gene has CDR1 SGHAT and CDR2 FQNNGV. This chain's CDR3 is CASSQRTRGGGEKLFF. The CDR3 coding sequence is TGTGCCAGCAGCCAGAGGACAAGGGGTGGGGGTGAAAAACTGTTTTTT.

The table lists this clone with a few counts. The chain carries TRBV2 and TRBJ1-2; weak D call: TRBD1 (6 bases). Trimming stripped 7 bases from V and 4 bases from J, with 13 bases between. Germline CDR1 is SNHLY and CDR2 is FYNNEI. The CDR3 is made up of 13 amino acids. The CDR3 spells CASTGGQVYGYTF. The CDR3 bases are TGTGCCAGCACTGGGGGGCAGGTCTATGGCTACACCTTC.

The rearrangement links TRBV6-5 to TRBJ1-2; D is unresolved. Germline V gene lookup returns CDR1 MNHEY and CDR2 SVGAGI. Trimming removed 3 bases at V and 3 bases at J, with 5 bases between. CDR3 length: 12 amino acids. CDR3 region: CASSYIDYGYTF. CDR3 nucleotides: TGTGCCAGCAGTTATATTGACTATGGCTACACCTTC.

This chain uses TRBV6-1 with TRBJ2-4, with 7 bases lining up with TRBD1. V lost 6 bases to trimming and J lost 8 bases; unmatched junction nucleotides: 1. The CDR3 covers 11 residues. Germline V lookup: CDR1 MNHNS, CDR2 SASEGT. The CDR3 here is CASRDRDIQYF. The CDR3 DNA reads TGTGCCAGCAGAGACAGGGACATTCAGTACTTC.

This chain uses TRBV11-3 with TRBJ1-4; 7 positions agree with TRBD1. Germline assignment: CDR1 SGHNT and CDR2 YENEEA. This CDR3 is built from 15 residues. V gave up 3 bases and J gave up 4 bases; unmatched junction bases: 5. CDR3 in amino acids: CASSFWTGLNEKLFF. CDR3 bases: TGTGCCAGCAGCTTTTGGACAGGCCTTAATGAAAAACTGTTTTTT.

The genes are TRBV19 and TRBJ2-5; D perhaps matches TRBD2 (5 bases). There are 11 residues in the CDR3. V dropped 8 bases and J dropped 9 bases, with 13 bases sitting between them. From germline, CDR1 is LNHDA and CDR2 SQIVND (reference sequence). The CDR3 region is CASGRESAQYF. In DNA form, the CDR3 reads TGTGCCAGTGGGAGAGAATCTGCCCAGTACTTC. The variable domain in full, with the rest retrieved from reference TRBV19 and TRBJ2-5, is DGGITQSPKYLFRKEGQNVTLSCEQNLNHDAMYWYRQDPGQGLRLIYYSQIVNDFQKGDIAEGYSVSREKKESFPLTVTSAQKNPTAFYLCASGRESAQYFGPGTRLLVL.

V usage is TRBV7-2 and J usage is TRBJ2-3, with D maybe TRBD2 (6 bases). Trimming pared 5 bases from V and 2 bases from J, leaving 17 bases between. Germline values: CDR1 SGHTA, CDR2 FQGNSA. CDR3 size: 16 residues. The DNA of the CDR3 is TGTGCCAGCAGCAGGGCTTTCGGGAGCACCACAGATACGCAGTATTTT. This encodes CASSRAFGSTTDTQYF.

The CDR3 region has the DNA TGTGCCAGCACCTCCGGCACAGATACGCAGTATTTT. Translated, it gives CASTSGTDTQYF. The chain is built from TRBV25-1 and TRBJ2-3, with D unresolved. The germline gives CDR1 MGHDK, CDR2 SYGVNS. V was clipped by 7 bases and J by 1 base, with 6 bases between them. CDR3 size: 12 residues.

The rearrangement joins TRBV5-6 to TRBJ1-4, with D unclear. Per the germline V gene, CDR1 is SGHDT and CDR2 is YYEEEE. The CDR3 consists of 14 residues. V dropped 7 bases and J dropped 0 bases, with 10 bases sitting between them. DNA of the CDR3: TGTGCCAGCGCCAGACGGGCAACTAATGAAAAACTGTTTTTT. This encodes CASARRATNEKLFF.

J is TRBJ2-7 and V is TRBV7-3; D is unresolved. The CDR3 extends over 13 amino acids. CDR1 and CDR2 from the germline V gene are SGHTA and FQGTGA. The ends were cut back, 3 bases at V and 4 bases at J, with 10 bases in the middle. The CDR3 coding sequence is TGTGCCAGCAGCTTTTCGCAGAATTACGAGCAGTACTTC. As protein: CASSFSQNYEQYF.

The V call is TRBV7-2, the J call TRBJ2-2; the match to TRBD2 covers 9 bases. Germline V gene lookup returns CDR1 SGHTA and CDR2 FQGNSA. Trimming removed 0 bases from V and 5 bases from J; junction bases left unmatched: 7. The CDR3 is 17 residues long. The CDR3 region has the DNA TGTGCCAGCAGCTTAGCCCGGCGGGCGGGGGGGACCGGGGAGCTGTTTTTT. Its translation: CASSLARRAGGTGELFF.

J is TRBJ2-5 and V is TRBV6-6, with 9 bases identical to TRBD1. The germline CDR1 and CDR2 sequences are MNHNY and SVGAGI (reference sequence). Unmatched junction bases numbered 4, after V lost 0 bases and J lost 5 bases. This CDR3 has 15 amino acids. This chain's CDR3 is CASSYSTGGAETQYF. CDR3 sequence (DNA): TGTGCCAGCAGTTACTCCACAGGGGGCGCCGAGACCCAGTACTTC.

The gene calls are TRBV4-2 and TRBJ2-6; perhaps TRBD1 as D (6 bases). V lost 0 bases, J lost 2 bases, and 8 bases lay in between. Per germline, CDR1 LGHNA and CDR2 YNFKEQ. This CDR3 spans 16 amino acids. The CDR3 DNA sequence: TGTGCCAGCAGCCAAGATGGGGGCGCTGGGGCCAACGTCCTGACTTTC. Protein: CASSQDGGAGANVLTF.

The CDR3 is CASSVEGLYDEQFF. The CDR3 DNA is TGTGCCAGCAGCGTAGAGGGTCTGTACGATGAGCAGTTCTTC. The chain links TRBV9 to TRBJ2-1; D is undetermined. Deletions cut 0 bases from V and 8 bases from J, with 12 bases between. The V gene's germline CDR1 is SGDLS and CDR2 YYNGEE. CDR3 length: 14 amino acids.

The rearrangement joins TRBV15 to TRBJ2-6, with 10 bases fitting TRBD1. Germline lookup yields CDR1 LNHNV and CDR2 YYDKDF (reference sequence). This CDR3 has 18 amino acids. J lost 0 bases, V lost 8 bases, and 10 bases had no gene match. CDR3 sequence: CATSDRGRFYSGANVLTF. The CDR3, as DNA: TGTGCCACCTCAGACAGGGGGCGCTTCTACTCTGGGGCCAACGTCCTGACTTTC.